This TCR beta chain derives from a study of neurological immune-mediated disorders. General study findings and limits: Among expanded clones, no CDR3 amino acid sequences were shared across subjects, a pattern suggesting private repertoires in all groups. HTLV-1-associated myelopathy had the most TCR clonal expansion, while multiple sclerosis had the least, a level that fell below healthy controls.

There are many counts of this clonotype. Its antigen is not identified. This CDR3 is 16 amino acids long. Germline V lookup: CDR1 SGHAT, CDR2 FQNNGV. V was pared by 1 base and J by 7 bases, with 10 bases of the junction left unmatched. Synthesis of cDNA was carried out by template-switch 5'RACE. The reaction used 10-nucleotide random UMIs. TCRdb called the 5' RACE reads again in MiXCR, with one record for every CDR3 protein. The sample records 50,000 to 60,000 distinct CDR3 sequences, about 4.2% being singletons. The chain recombines TRBV11-2 with TRBJ2-5; 9 bases fit TRBD1. The receptor's source is a woman between 35 and 50 years old with multiple sclerosis. Input material: CD4+ T cells from blood. The CDR3 DNA follows: TGTGCCAGCAGCTTAGGTACAGGGGGCCCCTTGCGGACCCAGTACTTC. Amino acid sequence: CASSLGTGGPLRTQYF.